In its sample, the clone carrying this T cell receptor (beta chain) was seen many times. What it binds is not known. The data are from a study of regulatory T cells in long-lasting Graves disease. Findings of the study overall: Favoring TRBV28, TRBJ1-2 and TRBJ2-5 was a feature seen in persistent disease. Whereas new patients shared 966 public clonotypes, persistent patients shared more, at about 3,000.

The V end was cut by 4 bases, the J end by 5 bases, with 11 bases between. This CDR3 is 13 amino acids long. CDR1 SNHLY and CDR2 FYNNEI come from the germline V gene. Time point here: newly diagnosed GD, antithyroid drugs for less than 3 months. The authors made the TCR library using RNA they extracted from PBMCs. Both iRepertoire HTBI primers and Arm-PCR of CDR3 regions were used to build the TCR beta libraries. TCRdb used MiXCR to reprocess the multiplex PCR reads, holding one entry per CDR3 protein. The profile shows 400,000 to 550,000 distinct CDR3 sequences, about 16% of them singletons. This sample was also put to use in a study of T cells in Graves' hyperthyroidism and ophthalmopathy. This second study says: From stable hyperthyroidism, ophthalmopathy was set apart by a 13 V-J model.

The V gene is TRBV2, the J gene TRBJ1-2; no definite D call. The TCR originated in a woman in her 30s with Graves disease. The sample here was peripheral blood mononuclear cells (PBMCs), taken at new diagnosis, from a patient treated with antithyroid drugs. The CDR3 region is CASSADSIYGYTF. The CDR3 DNA reads TGTGCCAGCAGTGCGGACTCTATATATGGCTACACCTTC. Variable domain in full (rest from reference TRBV2 and TRBJ1-2): EPEVTQTPSHQVTQMGQEVILRCVPISNHLYFYWYRQILGQKVEFLVSFYNNEISEKSEIFDDQFSVERPDGSNFTLKIRSTKLEDSAMYFCASSADSIYGYTFGSGTRLTVV.